The 3 T cell receptor beta chains below all came from one sample that was sequenced in a study of metastatic and nonmetastatic thyroid tumors (dated by TCRdb to about 2020). Library method: PCR. Reads for this sample came from an Illumina HiSeq 4000. Clones were called with MiXCR by TCRdb after fastp trimmed the public reads at Q25, and only in-frame beta chains were retained. The sample yields about 93,000 clones; more than 9.5% were counted once. The ten largest clones capture 10% to 12% of the sample. None of the patients had been given any treatment before thyroid surgery. The sequencing sample was made of blood. These receptors were obtained from a female donor with papillary thyroid cancer or a benign thyroid nodule (not recorded which). Some clones in this sample may be carry-over from other donors' samples.

Comments on this clone: Being one base from a much bigger clone, this may be a read error. The sample holds other DNA sequences that translate to the same CDR3. V gene TRBV6-1 combines with J gene TRBJ1-1, with D possibly being TRBD1 (6 bases). Germline assignment: CDR1 MNHNS and CDR2 SASEGT. CDR3 size: 15 residues. The DNA for the CDR3 is TGTGCCAGCAGTTCCTACAGGGTTGGATCCGCTGAGGCTTTCTTT. Its protein product is CASSSYRVGSAEAFF.

This clone was observed many times. The V call is TRBV2, the J call TRBJ2-7; TRBD2 is a possible D gene (5 bases). Trimming cost V 2 bases and J 6 bases, with 17 bases left between them. There are 15 residues in the CDR3. CDR1 is SNHLY, CDR2 FYNNEI, per germline. CDR3 bases: TGTGCCAGCAGTGAACCTGGAGGCTCCCTCGGCGAGCAGTACTTC. It encodes CASSEPGGSLGEQYF.

This clone was seen ten or more times. V usage is TRBV6-4 and J usage is TRBJ2-1, with TRBD2 identical over 8 bases. The CDR3 totals 14 residues. V trimming: 5 bases; J trimming: 6 bases; junction bases outside the gene matches: 6. Germline V CDR1 and CDR2: MRHNA, SNTAGT. The CDR3 reads CASSPGTSSNEQFF. The CDR3 DNA is TGTGCCAGCAGTCCGGGGACTAGTTCCAATGAGCAGTTCTTC.